This note documents a single T cell receptor (beta chain) sequence. Its cognate antigen is unknown. The data originate from a study of blood T cells in healthy people across ages. Whole-study results and caveats: TCR beta diversity per million T cells fell roughly linearly with age.

Germline lookup yields CDR1 SQVTM and CDR2 ANQGSEA. The CDR3 extends over 13 amino acids. V was clipped by 4 bases and J by 7 bases, with 17 bases between them. With a J-beta primer mix and a sample-barcoded 5' primer, a second PCR ran about 6 to 11 cycles. TCRdb redid the calling of the 5' RACE reads with MiXCR, one entry per CDR3 protein. The sample consists of roughly 1.5 million distinct CDR3 sequences, approximately 39% of them appearing once. Each donor had 8.5 to 10 milliliters of peripheral blood drawn. Extraction of total RNA produced a minimum of 6 micrograms from each sample. This clonotype originated in a young woman in good health. The rearrangement links TRBV29-1 to TRBJ2-7, with no clear D. The sample consisted of blood. The CDR3, as DNA: TGCAGCGTTGCCTTACATCGAGACAATGAGCAGTACTTC. Residues: CSVALHRDNEQYF.